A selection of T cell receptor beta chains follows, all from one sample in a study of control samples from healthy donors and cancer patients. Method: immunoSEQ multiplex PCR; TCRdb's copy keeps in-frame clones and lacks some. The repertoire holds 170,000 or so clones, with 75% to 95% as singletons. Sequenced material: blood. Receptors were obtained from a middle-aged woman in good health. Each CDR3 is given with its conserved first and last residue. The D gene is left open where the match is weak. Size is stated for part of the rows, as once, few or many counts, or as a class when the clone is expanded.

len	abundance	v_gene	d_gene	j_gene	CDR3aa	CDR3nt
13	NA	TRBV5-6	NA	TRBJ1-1	CASSFVGNTEAFF	TGTGCCAGCAGCTTTGTGGGGAACACTGAAGCTTTCTTT
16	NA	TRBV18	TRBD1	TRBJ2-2	CASSPRWDRGTGELFF	TGTGCCAGCTCACCACGGTGGGACAGGGGCACCGGGGAGCTGTTTTTT
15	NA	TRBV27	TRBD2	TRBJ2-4	CASSLFDGGENIQYF	TGTGCCAGCAGTTTATTTGACGGGGGGGAAAACATTCAGTACTTC
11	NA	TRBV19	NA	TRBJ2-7	CASGGVYEQYF	TGTGCCAGTGGGGGAGTCTACGAGCAGTACTTC
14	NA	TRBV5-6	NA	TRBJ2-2	CASRSRKDTGELFF	TGTGCCAGCAGGTCTCGAAAGGACACCGGGGAGCTGTTTTTT
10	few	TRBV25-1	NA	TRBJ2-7	CASSDTEQYF	TGTGCCAGCAGTGATACTGAGCAGTACTTC
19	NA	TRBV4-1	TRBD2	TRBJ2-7	CASSPGRGTSGGAIHEQYF	TGCGCCAGCAGCCCTGGAAGGGGGACTAGCGGGGGGGCGATCCACGAGCAGTACTTC
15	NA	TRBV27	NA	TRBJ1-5	CASSLSGLSNQPQHF	TGTGCCAGCAGTTTATCGGGTCTTAGCAATCAGCCCCAGCATTTT
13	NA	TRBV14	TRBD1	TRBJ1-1	CASRQGGSTEAFF	TGTGCCAGCAGACAGGGGGGAAGCACTGAAGCTTTCTTT
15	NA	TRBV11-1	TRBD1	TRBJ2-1	CASSPGQGAYNEQFF	TGTGCCAGCAGCCCGGGACAGGGGGCCTACAATGAGCAGTTCTTC
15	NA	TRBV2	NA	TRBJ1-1	CASSAGRTIHTEAFF	TGTGCCAGCAGTGCGGGTCGGACAATTCACACTGAAGCTTTCTTT
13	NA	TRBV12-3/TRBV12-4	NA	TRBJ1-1	CASSLEINTEAFF	TGTGCCAGCAGTTTGGAGATTAACACTGAAGCTTTCTTT
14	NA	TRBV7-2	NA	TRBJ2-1	CASSFGGNYNEQFF	TGTGCCAGCAGCTTTGGGGGGAACTACAATGAGCAGTTCTTC
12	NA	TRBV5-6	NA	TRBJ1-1	CASSLSVSEAFF	TGTGCCAGCAGCTTGTCGGTTTCTGAAGCTTTCTTT
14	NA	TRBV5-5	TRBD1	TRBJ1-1	CASRPGQMNTEAFF	TGTGCCAGCAGGCCGGGACAGATGAACACTGAAGCTTTCTTT
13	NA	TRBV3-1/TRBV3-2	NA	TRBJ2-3	CASSQFTSDTQYF	TGTGCCAGCAGCCAATTCACGTCGGATACGCAGTATTTT
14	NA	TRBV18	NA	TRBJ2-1	CASSPGQQNNEQFF	TGTGCCAGCTCCCCTGGACAACAAAACAATGAGCAGTTCTTC
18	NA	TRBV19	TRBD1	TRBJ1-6	CASTLDRRPKGLNSPLHF	TGTGCCAGTACCCTGGACAGGCGTCCGAAGGGTCTTAATTCACCCCTCCACTTT
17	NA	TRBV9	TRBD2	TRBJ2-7	CASSVGGGAGNSYEQYF	TGTGCCAGCAGCGTAGGGGGGGGAGCGGGGAACTCCTACGAGCAGTACTTC
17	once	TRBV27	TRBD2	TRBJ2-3	CASSYNFLAGGPNTQYF	TGTGCCAGCAGCTACAACTTCCTAGCGGGGGGGCCTAATACGCAGTATTTT
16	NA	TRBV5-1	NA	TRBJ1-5	CASSPGWGRDNQPQHF	TGCGCCAGCAGCCCTGGATGGGGGCGGGACAATCAGCCCCAGCATTTT
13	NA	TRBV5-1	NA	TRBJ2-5	CASSLDSLETQYF	TGCGCCAGCAGCTTGGACTCCCTGGAGACCCAGTACTTC
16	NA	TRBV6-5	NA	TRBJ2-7	CASSYSLGDSSYEQYF	TGTGCCAGCAGTTACTCGTTAGGGGACTCCTCCTACGAGCAGTACTTC
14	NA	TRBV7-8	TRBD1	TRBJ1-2	CASSRDRADYGYTF	TGTGCCAGCAGCCGTGACAGGGCCGACTATGGCTACACCTTC
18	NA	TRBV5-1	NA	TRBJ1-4	CASRRTGSRDATNEKLFF	TGCGCCAGCAGACGAACAGGGTCTCGGGATGCAACTAATGAAAAACTGTTTTTT
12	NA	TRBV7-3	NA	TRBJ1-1	CASSTGQSEAFF	TGTGCCAGCAGCACTGGACAGTCTGAAGCTTTCTTT
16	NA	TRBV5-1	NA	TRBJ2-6	CASSLDFHSGANVLTF	TGCGCCAGCAGCTTGGATTTCCACTCTGGGGCCAACGTCCTGACTTTC
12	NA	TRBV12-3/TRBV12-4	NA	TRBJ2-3	CASSQRGDTQYF	TGTGCCAGCAGTCAAAGGGGAGATACGCAGTATTTT
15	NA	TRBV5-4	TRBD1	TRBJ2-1	CASSFRSAGGEEQFF	TGTGCCAGCAGCTTTCGGTCGGCAGGGGGAGAAGAGCAGTTCTTC
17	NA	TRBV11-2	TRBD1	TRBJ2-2	CASSLGRGRIATGELFF	TGTGCCAGCAGCTTGGGCAGGGGGCGTATTGCGACCGGGGAGCTGTTTTTT
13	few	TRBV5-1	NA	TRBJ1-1	CASSVSLNTEAFF	TGCGCCAGCAGCGTATCTCTGAACACTGAAGCTTTCTTT
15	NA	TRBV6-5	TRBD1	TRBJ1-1	CASRIQGAPSTEAFF	TGTGCCAGCAGGATACAGGGGGCGCCGAGCACTGAAGCTTTCTTT
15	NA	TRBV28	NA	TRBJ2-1	CASSSTPGPWYEQFF	TGTGCCAGCAGTTCCACCCCCGGCCCGTGGTATGAGCAGTTCTTC
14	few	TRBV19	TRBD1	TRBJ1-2	CASSPGQEAYGYTF	TGTGCCAGTAGTCCGGGACAGGAGGCCTATGGCTACACCTTC
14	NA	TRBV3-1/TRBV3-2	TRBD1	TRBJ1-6	CASSHRTGGSPLHF	TGTGCCAGCAGCCATCGGACAGGGGGTTCACCCCTCCACTTT
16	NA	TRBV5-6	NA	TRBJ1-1	CASSLEVYPGDTEAFF	TGTGCCAGCAGCTTGGAGGTGTATCCCGGGGACACTGAAGCTTTCTTT
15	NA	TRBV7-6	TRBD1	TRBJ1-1	CASSLAGQGSTEAFF	TGTGCCAGCAGCTTAGCGGGACAGGGTTCCACTGAAGCTTTCTTT
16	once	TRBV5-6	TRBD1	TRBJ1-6	CASSKGDSDYNSPLHF	TGTGCCAGCAGCAAGGGGGACAGCGACTATAATTCACCCCTCCACTTT
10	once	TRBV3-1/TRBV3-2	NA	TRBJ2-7	CASDPDEQYF	TGTGCCAGCGACCCCGATGAGCAGTACTTC
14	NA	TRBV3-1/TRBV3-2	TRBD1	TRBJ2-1	CASSPGTDYNEQFF	TGTGCCAGCAGCCCCGGGACAGACTACAATGAGCAGTTCTTC
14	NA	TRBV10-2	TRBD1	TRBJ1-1	CASRTQGASTEAFF	TGCGCCAGCAGAACCCAGGGGGCTAGCACTGAAGCTTTCTTT
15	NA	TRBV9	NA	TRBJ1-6	CASSVGGRDNSPLHF	TGTGCCAGCAGCGTAGGTGGAAGGGATAATTCACCCCTCCACTTT
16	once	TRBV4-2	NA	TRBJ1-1	CASSQDSAPSNTEAFF	TGTGCCAGCAGCCAAGATAGTGCACCATCGAACACTGAAGCTTTCTTT
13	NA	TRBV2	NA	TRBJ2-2	CASRTDISGELFF	TGTGCCAGCAGGACCGACATCTCCGGGGAGCTGTTTTTT
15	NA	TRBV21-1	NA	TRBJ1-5	CASSRGQGNNQPQHF	TGTGCCAGCAGCCGCGGACAGGGGAACAATCAGCCCCAGCATTTT
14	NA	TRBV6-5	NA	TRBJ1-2	CASSHPWAGEGYTF	TGTGCCAGCAGCCACCCGTGGGCAGGGGAAGGCTACACCTTC
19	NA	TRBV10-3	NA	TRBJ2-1	CAISESGRDFSGSYNEQFF	TGTGCCATCAGTGAGTCCGGCCGGGACTTTTCAGGCTCCTACAATGAGCAGTTCTTC
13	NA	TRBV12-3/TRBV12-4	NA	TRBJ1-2	CASSPTGFYGYTF	TGTGCCAGCAGTCCAACAGGGTTCTATGGCTACACCTTC
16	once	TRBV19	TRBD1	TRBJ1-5	CASTRTGGRGNQPQHF	TGTGCCAGTACCAGGACAGGGGGTCGGGGCAATCAGCCCCAGCATTTT
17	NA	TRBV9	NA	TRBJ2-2	CASSVVPRGGNAGELFF	TGTGCCAGCAGCGTAGTGCCCAGGGGGGGAAACGCCGGGGAGCTGTTTTTT
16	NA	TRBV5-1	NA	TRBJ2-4	CASSLVRKEAKNIQYF	TGCGCCAGCAGCTTGGTAAGGAAGGAAGCCAAAAACATTCAGTACTTC
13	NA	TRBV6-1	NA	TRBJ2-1	CASSEREGLTGFF	TGTGCCAGCAGTGAAAGGGAAGGGTTAACAGGATTCTTC
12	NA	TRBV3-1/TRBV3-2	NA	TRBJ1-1	CASSQGRGKAFF	TGTGCCAGCAGCCAGGGAAGGGGAAAAGCTTTCTTT
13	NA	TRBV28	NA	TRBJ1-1	CASSLEGNTEAFF	TGTGCCAGCAGTTTAGAAGGGAACACTGAAGCTTTCTTT
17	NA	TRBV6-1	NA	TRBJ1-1	CASSADLRRGRITEAFF	TGTGCCAGCAGTGCCGACCTCCGGCGGGGGCGCATAACTGAAGCTTTCTTT
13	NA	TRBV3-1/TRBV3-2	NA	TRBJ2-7	CASSSSEGYEQYF	TGTGCCAGCAGCTCATCGGAGGGTTACGAGCAGTACTTC
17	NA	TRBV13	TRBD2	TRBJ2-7	CASGPPPGLAIIDEQYF	TGTGCCAGCGGCCCACCCCCGGGACTAGCAATAATAGACGAGCAGTACTTC
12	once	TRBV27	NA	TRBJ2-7	CASPGALGEQYF	TGTGCCAGCCCTGGGGCCCTTGGCGAGCAGTACTTC